A single sample is the source of the 8 T cell receptor beta chains below, sequenced in a study of blood T cell repertoires in COVID-19. Only in-frame clones appear in the TCRdb table, and some are missing; sequencing was by immunoSEQ multiplex PCR. The table shows approximately 260,000 clones, with about 80% occurring only once. Material for sequencing was peripheral blood. Receptors originate from a human donor in a cohort sampled during active COVID-19.

This clone was picked up one time. This chain joins TRBV6-5 and TRBJ2-1, with D possibly being TRBD1 (5 bases). The germline gives CDR1 MNHEY, CDR2 SVGAGI. V lost 10 bases to trimming and J lost 9 bases, with 16 bases between them. The CDR3 length is 12 residues. CDR3 sequence reads: CAKGDWGSEQFF. CDR3 nucleotides: TGTGCCAAAGGAGATTGGGGCTCTGAGCAGTTCTTC.

The genes are TRBV29-1 and TRBJ1-1; TRBD1 matches 7 bases. Germline-derived CDR1 and CDR2 are SQVTM and ANQGSEA. Unmatched junction bases numbered 1, after V lost 5 bases and J lost 1 base. The CDR3 is 12 residues long. CDR3 amino acids: CSVWDRNTEAFF. The CDR3 nucleotides are TGCAGCGTTTGGGACAGGAACACTGAAGCTTTCTTT.

The V gene is TRBV5-4, the J gene TRBJ2-3; D perhaps matches TRBD2 (6 bases). CDR1 SGHNT and CDR2 YYREEE come from the germline V gene (reference sequence). Trimming took 5 bases from V and 0 from J, leaving 7 bases between them. The CDR3 has 13 amino acids. In DNA, the CDR3 is TGTGCCAGCAGGGGGGGAAGCACAGATACGCAGTATTTT. Translated, it gives CASRGGSTDTQYF.

The genes are TRBV7-9 and TRBJ1-1; D is perhaps TRBD1 (5 bases). V gave up 1 base and J gave up 4 bases, with 16 bases separating them. This CDR3 region has 16 residues. Per the germline V gene, CDR1 is SEHNR and CDR2 is FQNEAQ (reference sequence). This chain's CDR3 is CASSLGYGAQGTEAFF. CDR3 in DNA: TGTGCCAGCAGCTTAGGTTATGGGGCCCAAGGCACTGAAGCTTTCTTT.

In its sample, this clone was seen many times. The chain couples TRBV7-6 to TRBJ2-7, with a weak D call TRBD1 (5 bases). The V end was cut by 1 base, the J end by 2 bases, with 9 bases between. Germline V gene data show CDR1 as SGHVS and CDR2 as FNYEAQ. The CDR3 extends over 14 amino acids. In nucleotides, the CDR3 is TGTGCCAGCAGCTTAGAGCAGGGTACCTACGAGCAGTACTTC. Translation gives CASSLEQGTYEQYF.

The rearrangement uses TRBV6-5 and TRBJ1-2; 9 positions match TRBD1. Looked up from germline, CDR1 is MNHEY and CDR2 is SVGAGI. This CDR3 spans 14 amino acids. V lost 6 bases to trimming and J lost 7 bases; unmatched junction nucleotides: 9. The CDR3 loop reads CASSPPGTGSGYTF. The CDR3 bases are TGTGCCAGCAGCCCCCCCGGGACAGGGAGTGGCTACACCTTC.

V usage is TRBV18 and J usage is TRBJ2-7; 11 bases are a match to TRBD1. The trim removed 3 bases at V and 4 bases at J, leaving 11 bases unmatched. The CDR3 has 17 amino acids. From germline, CDR1 is KGHSH and CDR2 LQKENI. CDR3 amino acids: CASSPIGPGTGGYEQYF. Written as DNA, the CDR3 is TGTGCCAGCTCACCCATCGGCCCCGGGACAGGGGGGTACGAGCAGTACTTC.

The chain uses TRBV19 and TRBJ2-5; tentatively, D is TRBD2 (5 bases). Germline-derived CDR1 and CDR2 are LNHDA and SQIVND (reference sequence). This CDR3 contains 16 residues. Trimming stripped 2 bases from V and 5 bases from J, with 18 bases between. Here the CDR3 DNA reads TGTGCCAGTAGTATACCGGGGAGTCCGAAGGAGGAGACCCAGTACTTC. The encoded protein is CASSIPGSPKEETQYF.